This is a list of T cell receptor beta chains from one sample in a study of identical twins. Each CDR3 protein is one row after TCRdb ran MiXCR on the 5' RACE reads. The sample holds just over 500,000 distinct CDR3 sequences, around 20% seen once. This sample was shared with a second study, whose subject was T cells expressing NK-cell markers.

The sample was CD4+ T cells sorted from blood. These TCRs come from a woman aged 18-29 years in good health. CDR3s include the opening cysteine and the closing phenylalanine or tryptophan. Fields, in order: V gene, clone size, J gene, D gene, CDR3 protein, CDR3 DNA. D genes are given only for firm matches. Size tells how often a clone was seen (once, few, many) or the class of an expanded clone, and some rows leave it out.

V gene: TRBV12-3/TRBV12-4
clone size: many
J gene: TRBJ1-5
D gene: -
CDR3 protein: CASTLGGQPQHF
CDR3 DNA: TGTGCCAGCACCCTTGGGGGACAGCCCCAGCATTTT

V gene: TRBV7-6
clone size: few
J gene: TRBJ2-5
D gene: -
CDR3 protein: CASGNRDTETQYF
CDR3 DNA: TGTGCCAGCGGTAACCGGGACACGGAGACCCAGTACTTC

V gene: TRBV12-3/TRBV12-4
clone size: -
J gene: TRBJ1-1
D gene: -
CDR3 protein: CASSLSGRGTEAFF
CDR3 DNA: TGTGCCAGCAGTTTATCGGGGAGAGGCACTGAAGCTTTCTTT

V gene: TRBV5-1
clone size: -
J gene: TRBJ2-2
D gene: -
CDR3 protein: CASSLSWRGTGELFF
CDR3 DNA: TGCGCCAGCAGCTTGTCCTGGAGGGGGACCGGGGAGCTGTTTTTT

V gene: TRBV9
clone size: few
J gene: TRBJ2-2
D gene: TRBD2
CDR3 protein: CASSVATSGGHRTGELFF
CDR3 DNA: TGTGCCAGCAGCGTAGCGACTAGCGGGGGGCATAGAACCGGGGAGCTGTTTTTT

V gene: TRBV7-2
clone size: -
J gene: TRBJ2-7
D gene: TRBD2
CDR3 protein: CASSSSGTAEQYF
CDR3 DNA: TGTGCCAGCAGCTCCAGCGGGACGGCCGAGCAGTACTTC

V gene: TRBV5-1
clone size: many
J gene: TRBJ1-1
D gene: -
CDR3 protein: CASSLPRSTPANTEAFF
CDR3 DNA: TGCGCCAGCAGCCTCCCTAGGTCGACCCCGGCGAACACTGAAGCTTTCTTT

V gene: TRBV2
clone size: few
J gene: TRBJ1-1
D gene: -
CDR3 protein: CASSHPGLERTEAFF
CDR3 DNA: TGTGCCAGCAGCCACCCCGGTTTGGAGCGGACTGAAGCTTTCTTT

V gene: TRBV20-1
clone size: few
J gene: TRBJ2-3
D gene: -
CDR3 protein: CSARALNRDTQYF
CDR3 DNA: TGCAGTGCTAGAGCCCTCAATCGGGATACGCAGTATTTT

V gene: TRBV7-2
clone size: -
J gene: TRBJ2-5
D gene: -
CDR3 protein: CASRRDPVQETQYF
CDR3 DNA: TGTGCCAGCAGACGGGACCCCGTACAAGAGACCCAGTACTTC

V gene: TRBV20-1
clone size: -
J gene: TRBJ2-4
D gene: TRBD2
CDR3 protein: CSAMFRGRIAKNIQYF
CDR3 DNA: TGCAGTGCTATGTTTCGCGGGAGAATAGCCAAAAACATTCAGTACTTC

V gene: TRBV12-5
clone size: many
J gene: TRBJ2-3
D gene: TRBD2
CDR3 protein: CASGSSLGRPTDTQYF
CDR3 DNA: TGTGCTAGTGGCTCTTCCCTCGGGAGGCCCACAGATACGCAGTATTTT

V gene: TRBV12-3/TRBV12-4
clone size: -
J gene: TRBJ2-3
D gene: TRBD2
CDR3 protein: CASSQRESTDTQYF
CDR3 DNA: TGTGCCAGCAGCCAGCGGGAAAGCACAGATACGCAGTATTTT

V gene: TRBV12-3/TRBV12-4
clone size: many
J gene: TRBJ2-1
D gene: -
CDR3 protein: CASSHQGLDNEQFF
CDR3 DNA: TGTGCCAGCAGCCATCAGGGTCTCGACAATGAGCAGTTCTTC

V gene: TRBV5-1
clone size: -
J gene: TRBJ2-3
D gene: -
CDR3 protein: CAGSQGGPTDTQYF
CDR3 DNA: TGCGCCGGCTCACAGGGAGGTCCTACCGATACGCAGTATTTT

V gene: TRBV5-1
clone size: -
J gene: TRBJ2-4
D gene: TRBD1
CDR3 protein: CASRQLQGNIQYF
CDR3 DNA: TGCGCCAGCAGACAGCTACAGGGGAACATTCAGTACTTC

V gene: TRBV5-5
clone size: few
J gene: TRBJ2-7
D gene: -
CDR3 protein: CASSLMTSHEQYF
CDR3 DNA: TGTGCCAGCAGCTTGATGACAAGCCATGAGCAGTACTTC

V gene: TRBV9
clone size: -
J gene: TRBJ2-7
D gene: TRBD1
CDR3 protein: CASSVDRGRDEQYF
CDR3 DNA: TGTGCCAGCAGCGTAGACAGGGGGCGCGACGAGCAGTACTTC

V gene: TRBV10-3
clone size: -
J gene: TRBJ1-1
D gene: -
CDR3 protein: CAISGAGGGVTEAFF
CDR3 DNA: TGTGCCATCAGTGGGGCAGGAGGCGGAGTGACTGAAGCTTTCTTT

V gene: TRBV4-1
clone size: once
J gene: TRBJ2-5
D gene: -
CDR3 protein: CASSHGGTVHWGTQYF
CDR3 DNA: TGCGCCAGCAGCCACGGAGGGACAGTCCACTGGGGGACCCAGTACTTC

V gene: TRBV30
clone size: -
J gene: TRBJ2-7
D gene: TRBD1
CDR3 protein: CAWADPGTAIYEQYF
CDR3 DNA: TGTGCCTGGGCTGACCCCGGGACAGCCATCTACGAGCAGTACTTC

V gene: TRBV7-9
clone size: -
J gene: TRBJ1-3
D gene: -
CDR3 protein: CASSLSNTIYF
CDR3 DNA: TGTGCCAGCAGCTTATCCAACACCATATATTTT

V gene: TRBV25-1
clone size: -
J gene: TRBJ2-7
D gene: -
CDR3 protein: CASSTQTAYEQYF
CDR3 DNA: TGTGCCAGCAGTACTCAGACAGCCTACGAGCAGTACTTC

V gene: TRBV7-2
clone size: -
J gene: TRBJ2-2
D gene: -
CDR3 protein: CASRIQGSNTGELFF
CDR3 DNA: TGTGCCAGCAGGATTCAGGGATCGAACACCGGGGAGCTGTTTTTT

V gene: TRBV7-9
clone size: -
J gene: TRBJ1-1
D gene: TRBD1
CDR3 protein: CASSQLGQGGYTEAFF
CDR3 DNA: TGTGCCAGCTCCCAATTGGGACAGGGAGGGTACACTGAAGCTTTCTTT

V gene: TRBV25-1
clone size: few
J gene: TRBJ2-1
D gene: -
CDR3 protein: CASRVRSRGDEQFF
CDR3 DNA: TGTGCCAGCAGAGTTAGATCCAGGGGGGATGAGCAGTTCTTC

V gene: TRBV5-1
clone size: -
J gene: TRBJ2-7
D gene: -
CDR3 protein: CASSLTGHSAYEQYF
CDR3 DNA: TGCGCCAGCAGCTTGACGGGACACTCAGCCTACGAGCAGTACTTC

V gene: TRBV5-5
clone size: -
J gene: TRBJ2-7
D gene: -
CDR3 protein: CASSLDRGRGGDEQYF
CDR3 DNA: TGTGCCAGCAGCTTGGATCGGGGGAGAGGGGGAGACGAGCAGTACTTC

V gene: TRBV4-2
clone size: -
J gene: TRBJ1-2
D gene: -
CDR3 protein: CASSPRDSASYGYTF
CDR3 DNA: TGTGCCAGCAGCCCCAGAGACTCAGCTTCCTATGGCTACACCTTC

V gene: TRBV5-4
clone size: few
J gene: TRBJ2-3
D gene: TRBD2
CDR3 protein: CASSLRREGTADTQYF
CDR3 DNA: TGTGCCAGCAGCTTGAGGCGGGAGGGAACGGCAGATACGCAGTATTTT

V gene: TRBV6-5
clone size: few
J gene: TRBJ2-1
D gene: -
CDR3 protein: CASSYLDEQFF
CDR3 DNA: TGTGCCAGCAGTTACTTAGATGAGCAGTTCTTC

V gene: TRBV29-1
clone size: many
J gene: TRBJ2-7
D gene: -
CDR3 protein: CSVASRGRTYEQYF
CDR3 DNA: TGCAGCGTTGCGAGTAGGGGACGAACCTACGAGCAGTACTTC

V gene: TRBV20-1
clone size: -
J gene: TRBJ1-2
D gene: -
CDR3 protein: CSARDLGDSGYTF
CDR3 DNA: TGCAGTGCTAGAGATCTGGGTGATTCTGGCTACACCTTC

V gene: TRBV20-1
clone size: few
J gene: TRBJ2-7
D gene: TRBD1
CDR3 protein: CSASRGQVTYEQYF
CDR3 DNA: TGCAGTGCTAGTCGGGGACAGGTCACCTACGAGCAGTACTTC

V gene: TRBV12-3/TRBV12-4
clone size: many
J gene: TRBJ2-7
D gene: TRBD2
CDR3 protein: CASSLRAGLAVPYEQYF
CDR3 DNA: TGTGCCAGCAGCCTACGAGCGGGACTAGCGGTCCCCTACGAGCAGTACTTC

V gene: TRBV29-1
clone size: few
J gene: TRBJ1-1
D gene: -
CDR3 protein: CSVMIRDEEAFF
CDR3 DNA: TGCAGCGTGATGATTCGGGACGAAGAAGCTTTCTTT

V gene: TRBV2
clone size: -
J gene: TRBJ1-1
D gene: -
CDR3 protein: CASSIMGWANTEAFF
CDR3 DNA: TGTGCCAGCAGTATTATGGGGTGGGCGAACACTGAAGCTTTCTTT

V gene: TRBV4-3
clone size: few
J gene: TRBJ1-1
D gene: -
CDR3 protein: CASSQEKRFGEAFF
CDR3 DNA: TGCGCCAGCAGCCAAGAGAAAAGGTTCGGTGAAGCTTTCTTT

V gene: TRBV12-3/TRBV12-4
clone size: -
J gene: TRBJ2-4
D gene: -
CDR3 protein: CASSFSGGGASKNIQYF
CDR3 DNA: TGTGCCAGCAGTTTTTCAGGAGGGGGCGCGTCCAAAAACATTCAGTACTTC

V gene: TRBV20-1
clone size: -
J gene: TRBJ2-5
D gene: -
CDR3 protein: CSARPPLAKDQETQYF
CDR3 DNA: TGCAGTGCTAGACCTCCCCTGGCCAAAGACCAAGAGACCCAGTACTTC

V gene: TRBV2
clone size: -
J gene: TRBJ2-7
D gene: -
CDR3 protein: CASSDERGEQYF
CDR3 DNA: TGTGCCAGCAGTGACGAAAGAGGCGAGCAGTACTTC

V gene: TRBV11-2
clone size: few
J gene: TRBJ2-3
D gene: TRBD2
CDR3 protein: CASSSKRGRPPSTDTQYF
CDR3 DNA: TGTGCCAGCAGCTCAAAGCGGGGGCGCCCTCCAAGCACAGATACGCAGTATTTT

V gene: TRBV3-1
clone size: few
J gene: TRBJ2-7
D gene: -
CDR3 protein: CASSQAGSNEQYF
CDR3 DNA: TGTGCCAGCAGCCAGGCAGGTAGCAACGAGCAGTACTTC

V gene: TRBV5-5
clone size: -
J gene: TRBJ2-1
D gene: -
CDR3 protein: CASRFGRGTINEQFF
CDR3 DNA: TGTGCCAGCCGCTTCGGGAGAGGTACGATCAATGAGCAGTTCTTC

V gene: TRBV6-2/TRBV6-3
clone size: -
J gene: TRBJ2-7
D gene: -
CDR3 protein: CASSRTRVLGEQYF
CDR3 DNA: TGTGCCAGCAGCCGGACCAGGGTCCTGGGGGAGCAGTACTTC

V gene: TRBV7-9
clone size: few
J gene: TRBJ1-2
D gene: -
CDR3 protein: CASSFFAWDLASYGYTF
CDR3 DNA: TGTGCCAGCAGCTTTTTCGCGTGGGACCTTGCCTCGTATGGCTACACCTTC

V gene: TRBV20-1
clone size: few
J gene: TRBJ2-5
D gene: -
CDR3 protein: CSAFGGQLQETQYF
CDR3 DNA: TGCAGTGCCTTCGGAGGACAGCTCCAAGAGACCCAGTACTTC

V gene: TRBV12-3/TRBV12-4
clone size: many
J gene: TRBJ2-3
D gene: -
CDR3 protein: CASRPYPTSTPDTQYF
CDR3 DNA: TGTGCCAGCCGTCCTTACCCGACATCGACCCCCGATACGCAGTATTTT